This T cell receptor (beta chain) was retrieved from a study of cytomegalovirus exposure and HLA in healthy donors. The study ran its PCR with 60 Vbeta and 13 Jbeta primers. The data were produced by immunoSEQ multiplex PCR, yet TCRdb's version contains in-frame clones alone and is incomplete. The sample has 180,000 or so clones, about 75% seen once; the top ten hold roughly 13%. V lost 5 bases and J 2 bases, leaving 9 bases between the germline ends. Per germline, CDR1 MNHEY and CDR2 SMNVEV (reference sequence). The CDR3 runs 13 residues. The sample consisted of PBMCs. The V gene is TRBV27, the J gene TRBJ1-2; D is possibly TRBD1 (6 bases). The origin of this receptor is a man aged 50 to 60 in good health and CMV-seropositive. The CDR3 DNA sequence: TGTGCCAGCAGTGCCAGGGGCAACTATGGCTACACCTTC. Protein: CASSARGNYGYTF.